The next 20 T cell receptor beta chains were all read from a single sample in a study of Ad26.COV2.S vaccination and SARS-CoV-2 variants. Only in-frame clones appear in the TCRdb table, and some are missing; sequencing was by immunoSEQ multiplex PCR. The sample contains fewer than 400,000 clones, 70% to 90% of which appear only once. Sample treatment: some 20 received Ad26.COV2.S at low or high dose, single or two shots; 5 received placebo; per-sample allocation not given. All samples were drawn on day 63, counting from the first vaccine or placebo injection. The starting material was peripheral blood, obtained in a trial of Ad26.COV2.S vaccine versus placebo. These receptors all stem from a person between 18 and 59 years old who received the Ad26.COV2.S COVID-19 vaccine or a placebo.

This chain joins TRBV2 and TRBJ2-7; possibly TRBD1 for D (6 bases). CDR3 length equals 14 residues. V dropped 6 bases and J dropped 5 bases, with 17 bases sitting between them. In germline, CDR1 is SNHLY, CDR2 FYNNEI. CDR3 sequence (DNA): TGTGCCAGCAGGGGACAAGTAAAGTCCCACGAGCAGTACTTC. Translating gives CASRGQVKSHEQYF.

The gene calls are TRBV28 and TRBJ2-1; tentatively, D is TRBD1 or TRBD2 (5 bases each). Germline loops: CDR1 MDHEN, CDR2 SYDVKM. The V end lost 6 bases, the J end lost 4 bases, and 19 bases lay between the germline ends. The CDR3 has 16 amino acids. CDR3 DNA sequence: TGTGCCAGCAGCTCACTTGACGGGACGCCTTACAATGAGCAGTTCTTC. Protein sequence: CASSSLDGTPYNEQFF.

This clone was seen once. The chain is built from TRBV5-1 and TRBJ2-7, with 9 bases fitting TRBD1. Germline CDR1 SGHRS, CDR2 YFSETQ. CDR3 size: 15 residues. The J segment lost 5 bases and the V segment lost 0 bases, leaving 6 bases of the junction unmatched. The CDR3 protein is CASSLEGQGVDEQYF. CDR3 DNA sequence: TGCGCCAGCAGCTTGGAGGGACAGGGCGTCGACGAGCAGTACTTC.

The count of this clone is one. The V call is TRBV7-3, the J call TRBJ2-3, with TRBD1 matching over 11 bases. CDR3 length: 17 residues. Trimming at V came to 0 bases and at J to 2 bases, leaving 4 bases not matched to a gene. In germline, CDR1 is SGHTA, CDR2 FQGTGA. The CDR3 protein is CASSLTGTGGFTDTQYF. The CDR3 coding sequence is TGTGCCAGCAGCTTAACCGGGACAGGGGGTTTCACAGATACGCAGTATTTT.

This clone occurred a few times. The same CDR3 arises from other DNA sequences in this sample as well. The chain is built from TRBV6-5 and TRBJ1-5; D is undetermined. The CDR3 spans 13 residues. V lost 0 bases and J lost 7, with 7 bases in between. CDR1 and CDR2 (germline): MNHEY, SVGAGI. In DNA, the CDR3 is TGTGCCAGCAGTTACTCACGGGGACAGCCCCAGCATTTT. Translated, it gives CASSYSRGQPQHF.

The CDR3 loop reads CASSLDPSSYEQYF. For the CDR3, the DNA is TGTGCCAGCAGCTTGGACCCCAGCTCCTACGAGCAGTACTTC. The chain combines TRBV6-5 with TRBJ2-7; D gene unclear. The CDR3 is made up of 14 amino acids. V was shortened by 6 bases and J by 0 bases, with 12 bases between the two germline ends. Germline V gene data show CDR1 as MNHEY and CDR2 as SVGAGI.

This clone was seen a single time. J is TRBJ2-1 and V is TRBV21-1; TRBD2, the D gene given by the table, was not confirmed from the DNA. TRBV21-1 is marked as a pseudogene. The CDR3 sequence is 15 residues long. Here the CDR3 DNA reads TGTGCCAGCAGGCCCGGGACTCCCAACTACAATGAGCAGTTCTTC. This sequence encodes CASRPGTPNYNEQFF.

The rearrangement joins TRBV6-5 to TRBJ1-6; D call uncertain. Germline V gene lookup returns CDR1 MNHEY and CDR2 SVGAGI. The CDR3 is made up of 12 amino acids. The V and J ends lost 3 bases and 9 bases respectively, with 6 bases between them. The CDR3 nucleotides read TGTGCCAGCAGTTATCGCAGTTCACCCCTCCACTTT. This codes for CASSYRSSPLHF.

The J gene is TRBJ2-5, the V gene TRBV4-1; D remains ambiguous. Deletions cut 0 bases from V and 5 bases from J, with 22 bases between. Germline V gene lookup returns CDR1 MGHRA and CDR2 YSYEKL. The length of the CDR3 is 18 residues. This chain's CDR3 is CASSQDYRSRQWMETQYF. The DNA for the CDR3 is TGCGCCAGCAGCCAAGATTATAGGAGTCGTCAATGGATGGAGACCCAGTACTTC.

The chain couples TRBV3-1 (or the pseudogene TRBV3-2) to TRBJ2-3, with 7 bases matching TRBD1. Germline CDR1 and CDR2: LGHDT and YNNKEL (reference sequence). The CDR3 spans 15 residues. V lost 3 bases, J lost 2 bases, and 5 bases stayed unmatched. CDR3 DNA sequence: TGTGCCAGCAGCCACCCACAGGGGCTCACAGATACGCAGTATTTT. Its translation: CASSHPQGLTDTQYF.

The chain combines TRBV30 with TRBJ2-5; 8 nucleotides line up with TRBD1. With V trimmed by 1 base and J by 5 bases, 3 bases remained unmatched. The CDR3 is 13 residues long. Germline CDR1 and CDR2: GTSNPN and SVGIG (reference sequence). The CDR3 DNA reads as TGTGCCTGGAGTGCAGGGGGCAAGGAGACCCAGTACTTC. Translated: CAWSAGGKETQYF.

The CDR3 reads CASSARTSGSLETQYF. For the CDR3, the DNA is TGTGCCAGCAGCGCCCGGACTAGCGGGAGTTTGGAGACCCAGTACTTC. The chain is built from TRBV9 and TRBJ2-5, with TRBD2 matching 13 bases. The CDR3 runs 16 residues. Germline lookup yields CDR1 SGDLS and CDR2 YYNGEE. The trim removed 3 bases at V and 5 bases at J, leaving 7 bases unmatched.

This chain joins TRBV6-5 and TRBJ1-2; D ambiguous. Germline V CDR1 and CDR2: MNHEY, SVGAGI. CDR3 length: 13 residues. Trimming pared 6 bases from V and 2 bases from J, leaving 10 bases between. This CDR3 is CASRSWENYGYTF. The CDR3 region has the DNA TGTGCCAGCAGGTCCTGGGAGAACTATGGCTACACCTTC.

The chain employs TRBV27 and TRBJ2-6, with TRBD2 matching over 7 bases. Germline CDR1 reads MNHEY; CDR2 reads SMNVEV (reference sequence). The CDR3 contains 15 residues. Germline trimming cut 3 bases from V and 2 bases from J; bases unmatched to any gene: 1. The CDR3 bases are TGTGCCAGCAGTTTGGGGGGGGCTGGGGCCAACGTCCTGACTTTC. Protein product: CASSLGGAGANVLTF. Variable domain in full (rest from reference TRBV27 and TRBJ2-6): EAQVTQNPRYLITVTGKKLTVTCSQNMNHEYMSWYRQDPGLGLRQIYYSMNVEVTDKGDVPEGYKVSRKEKRNFPLILESPSPNQTSLYFCASSLGGAGANVLTFGAGSRLTVL.

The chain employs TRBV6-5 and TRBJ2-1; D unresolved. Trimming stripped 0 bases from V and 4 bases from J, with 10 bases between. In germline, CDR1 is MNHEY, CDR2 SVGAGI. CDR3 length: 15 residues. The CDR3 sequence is CASSYSSQRYNEQFF. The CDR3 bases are TGTGCCAGCAGTTACTCCAGCCAGAGATACAATGAGCAGTTCTTC.

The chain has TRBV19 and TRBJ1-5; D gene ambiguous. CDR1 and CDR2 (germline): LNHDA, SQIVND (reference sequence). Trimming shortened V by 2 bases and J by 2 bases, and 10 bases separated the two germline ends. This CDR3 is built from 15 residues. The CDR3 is CASSIRGNGNQPQHF. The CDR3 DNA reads TGTGCCAGTAGTATAAGAGGGAACGGCAATCAGCCCCAGCATTTT.

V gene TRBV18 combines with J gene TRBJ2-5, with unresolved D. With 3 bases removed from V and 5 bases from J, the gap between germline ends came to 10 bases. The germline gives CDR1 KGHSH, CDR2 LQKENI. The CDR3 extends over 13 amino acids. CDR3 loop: CASSPGRVETQYF. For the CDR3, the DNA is TGTGCCAGCTCACCCGGAAGGGTTGAGACCCAGTACTTC.

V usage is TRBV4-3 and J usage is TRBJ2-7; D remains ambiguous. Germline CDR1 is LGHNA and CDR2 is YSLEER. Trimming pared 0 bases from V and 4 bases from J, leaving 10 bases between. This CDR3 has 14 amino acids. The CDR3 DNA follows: TGCGCCAGCAGCCAAGATATGGGTAATTACGAGCAGTACTTC. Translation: CASSQDMGNYEQYF.

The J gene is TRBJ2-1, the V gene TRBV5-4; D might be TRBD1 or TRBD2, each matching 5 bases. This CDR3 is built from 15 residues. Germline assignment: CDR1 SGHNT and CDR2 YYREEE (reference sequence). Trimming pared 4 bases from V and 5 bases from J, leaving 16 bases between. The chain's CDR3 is CASSQPGTFDNEQFF. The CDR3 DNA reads TGTGCCAGCAGCCAACCCGGGACCTTTGACAATGAGCAGTTCTTC.

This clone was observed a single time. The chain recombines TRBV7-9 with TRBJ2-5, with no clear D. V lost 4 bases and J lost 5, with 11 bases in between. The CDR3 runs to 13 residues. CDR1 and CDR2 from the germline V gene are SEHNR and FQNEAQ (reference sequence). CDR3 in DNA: TGTGCCAGCAGCTCCGCCGGGCGGGAGACCCAGTACTTC. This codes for CASSSAGRETQYF.